This entry lists 9 T cell receptor beta chains sequenced from one sample in a study of blood T cell repertoires in COVID-19 (TCRdb year 2020). Libraries came from the immunoSEQ multiplex PCR assay. TCRdb retrieved this table from immuneACCESS and kept in-frame rearrangements only. Not all clones are present; in checked studies, unresolved V genes account for under half, and no reason is known for the remainder. Across this sample there are approximately 78,000 clones, with approximately 89% seen only once. The top ten clonotypes cover approximately 2.4% of the sample. The sample taken for sequencing was peripheral blood. Receptors originate from a man in his fifties with COVID-19, enrolled during active disease.

This chain links TRBV24-1 with TRBJ1-5; no definite D call. Trimming removed 4 bases from V and 6 bases from J, with 18 bases in between. Germline V lookup: CDR1 KGHDR, CDR2 SFDVKD. The CDR3 extends over 16 amino acids. The CDR3 DNA reads as TGTGCCACCAGTGAAGGAAGAGGGCATTCGGGTCAGCCCCAGCATTTT. It encodes CATSEGRGHSGQPQHF.

The chain is built from TRBV30 and TRBJ2-5, with 7 bases fitting TRBD2. The CDR3 has 14 amino acids. V lost 1 base, J lost 6 bases, and 8 bases stayed unmatched. Germline CDR1 reads GTSNPN; CDR2 reads SVGIG (reference sequence). The CDR3 loop reads CAWSGGSNAKTQYF. The DNA of the CDR3 is TGTGCCTGGAGTGGCGGGAGCAACGCCAAGACCCAGTACTTC.

The chain links TRBV6-2 or TRBV6-3 to TRBJ1-5; D uncertain. V gave up 2 bases and J gave up 6 bases, with 5 bases separating them. Germline V gene sequence: CDR1 MNHEY, CDR2 SVGEGT. The CDR3 contains 12 residues. CDR3 in amino acids: CASSYISQPQHF. CDR3 DNA: TGTGCCAGCAGTTACATCAGTCAGCCCCAGCATTTT.

This rearrangement joins TRBV21-1 to TRBJ2-1; the DNA was not used to check the table's D call, TRBD2. TRBV21-1 is noted as a pseudogene. The CDR3 loop spans 17 amino acids. CDR3 coding DNA: TGTGCCAGCAGCTCGCGGACTAGCGGGGGCTCCTACAATGAGCAGTTCTTC. Translation gives CASSSRTSGGSYNEQFF.

The chain recombines TRBV6-2 or TRBV6-3 with TRBJ2-5, with 8 bases fitting TRBD1. The ends lost 6 bases at V and 7 bases at J; junction bases unmatched: 7. The CDR3 sequence is 13 residues long. Looked up from germline, CDR1 is MNHEY and CDR2 is SVGEGT. CDR3 nucleotides: TGTGCCAGCAGCGGACAGGGAATGGGGACCCAGTACTTC. Translated: CASSGQGMGTQYF.

V gene TRBV10-3 combines with J gene TRBJ2-1, with 8 bases fitting TRBD1. J gave up 6 bases and V 3 bases, and 4 bases lay outside the gene matches. Germline loops: CDR1 ENHRY, CDR2 SYGVKD. The CDR3 extends over 14 amino acids. CDR3 sequence: CAISEGQGPNEQFF. In nucleotides, the CDR3 is TGTGCCATCAGTGAAGGACAGGGACCCAATGAGCAGTTCTTC.

The chain has TRBV29-1 and TRBJ1-1; D is ambiguous. This CDR3 is built from 10 residues. CDR1 and CDR2 (germline): SQVTM, ANQGSEA. V was cut by 5 bases and J by 7 bases, with 8 bases left in between. CDR3 residues: CSVQEREAFF. The DNA for the CDR3 is TGCAGCGTTCAGGAACGTGAAGCTTTCTTT.

The table lists this clone with a count of one. The chain employs TRBV29-1 and TRBJ2-6, with D possibly being TRBD1 (5 bases). The CDR3 length is 16 residues. Trimming stripped 7 bases from V and 0 bases from J, with 16 bases between. CDR1 SQVTM and CDR2 ANQGSEA come from the germline V gene. DNA of the CDR3: TGCAGCGCCCCAACGACAGCCACCTCTGGGGCCAACGTCCTGACTTTC. Translating it yields CSAPTTATSGANVLTF.

This sequence joins TRBV19 and TRBJ2-1; 9 nucleotides match TRBD2. Germline lookup yields CDR1 LNHDA and CDR2 SQIVND (reference sequence). CDR3 size: 15 residues. Trimming cost V 5 bases and J 1 base; bases outside gene matches: 3. The CDR3 is CASSWSGRSYNEQFF. As DNA, the CDR3 is TGTGCCAGTAGTTGGAGCGGGAGGTCCTACAATGAGCAGTTCTTC.